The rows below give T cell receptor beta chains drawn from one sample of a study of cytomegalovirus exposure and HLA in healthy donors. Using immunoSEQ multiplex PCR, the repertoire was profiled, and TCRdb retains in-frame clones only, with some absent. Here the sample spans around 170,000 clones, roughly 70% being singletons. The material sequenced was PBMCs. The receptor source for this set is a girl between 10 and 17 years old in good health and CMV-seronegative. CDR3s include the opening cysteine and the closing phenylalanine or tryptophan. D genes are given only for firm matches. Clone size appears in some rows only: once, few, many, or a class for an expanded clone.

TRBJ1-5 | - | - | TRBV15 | TGTGCCACCAGCAGTCCCATGGGCCCAGGGGACGATCAGCCCCAGCATTTT | CATSSPMGPGDDQPQHF
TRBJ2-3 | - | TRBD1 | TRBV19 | TGTGCCAGTAGTATTCTTCACAGGGGGGCAGATACGCAGTATTTT | CASSILHRGADTQYF
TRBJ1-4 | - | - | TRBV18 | TGTGCCAGCTCACCTGGGCAGGGAAGTGAAAAACTGTTTTTT | CASSPGQGSEKLFF
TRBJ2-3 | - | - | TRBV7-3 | TGTGCCAGCAGGGGGGGGGCCGTTAGCACAGATACGCAGTATTTT | CASRGGAVSTDTQYF
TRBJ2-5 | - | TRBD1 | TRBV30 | TGTGCCTGGAGTCTTACAGGGGGCTCAATAGCCGAGACCCAGTACTTC | CAWSLTGGSIAETQYF
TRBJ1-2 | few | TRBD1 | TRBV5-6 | TGTGCCAGCAGCCGACAGGGGGCGGGAGGCTACACCTTC | CASSRQGAGGYTF
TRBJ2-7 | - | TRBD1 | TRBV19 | TGTGCCAGTACCCCGGGACAGGGGGCCTACGAGCAGTACTTC | CASTPGQGAYEQYF
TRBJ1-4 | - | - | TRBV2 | TGTGCCAGCAGTGCGGGGGTCTATGAAAAACTGTTTTTT | CASSAGVYEKLFF
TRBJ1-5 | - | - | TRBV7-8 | TGTGCCAGCAGCCCCACCGGGGGTAATGGTCAGCCCCAGCATTTT | CASSPTGGNGQPQHF
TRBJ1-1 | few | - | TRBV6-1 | TGTGCCAGCACTCTGGTGAGAGGTGACACTGAAGCTTTCTTT | CASTLVRGDTEAFF
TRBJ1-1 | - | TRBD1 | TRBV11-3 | TGTGCCAGCAGCTCGGGACAGGGAGGAAACACTGAAGCTTTCTTT | CASSSGQGGNTEAFF
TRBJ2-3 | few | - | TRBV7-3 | TGTGCCAGCAGCTTAAGGGGCCCGACAGAAGGGTCCACCACAGATACGCAGTATTTT | CASSLRGPTEGSTTDTQYF
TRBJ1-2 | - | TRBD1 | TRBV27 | TGTGCCAGCAGTTTGACCTCGGGACAGGGTGGCGGCTACACCTTC | CASSLTSGQGGGYTF
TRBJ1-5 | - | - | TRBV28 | TGTGCCAGCAGTGGGGCGGTAGTTGGAGGGTCGGATCAGCCCCAGCATTTT | CASSGAVVGGSDQPQHF
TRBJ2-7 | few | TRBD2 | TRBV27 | TGTGCCAGCAGTAATCGGGGGGGCTACTACGAGCAGTACTTC | CASSNRGGYYEQYF
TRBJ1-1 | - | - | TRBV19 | TGTGCCAGTAGTATAGAAAGAGGAACTTTGAACACTGAAGCTTTCTTT | CASSIERGTLNTEAFF
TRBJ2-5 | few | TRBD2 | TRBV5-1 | TGCGCCAGCAGCGCGACTAGCGGGGGTCAAGAGACCCAGTACTTC | CASSATSGGQETQYF
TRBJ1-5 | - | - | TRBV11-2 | TGTGCCAGCAGCCCAGAGGGAGGGGATCAGCCCCAGCATTTT | CASSPEGGDQPQHF
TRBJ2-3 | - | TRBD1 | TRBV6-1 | TGTGCCAGCAGCCCGACGCAGGGGGCGGGAGATACGCAGTATTTT | CASSPTQGAGDTQYF
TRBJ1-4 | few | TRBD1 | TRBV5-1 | TGCGCCAGCAGCCCAGGACAGGGGGGTGAAAAACTGTTTTTT | CASSPGQGGEKLFF
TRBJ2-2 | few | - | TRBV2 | TGTGCCAGCAGTCTTACCTTAGAGAGGGTGGTCGCCGGGGAGCTGTTTTTT | CASSLTLERVVAGELFF
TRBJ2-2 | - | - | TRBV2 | TGTGCCAGCAGGGGGCCGGGGGAGCTGGCCGGGGAGCTGTTTTTT | CASRGPGELAGELFF
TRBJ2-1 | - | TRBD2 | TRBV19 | TGTGCCAGTAGTTCGGGACTAGTTCAGTTCTTC | CASSSGLVQFF
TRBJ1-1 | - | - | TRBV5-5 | TGTGCCAGCACTCCCGTCCCCAGTACCACTGAAGCTTTCTTT | CASTPVPSTTEAFF
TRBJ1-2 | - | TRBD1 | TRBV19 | TGTGCCAGTAATGGGTACAGGGGGCGAGGAACCTTC | CASNGYRGRGTF
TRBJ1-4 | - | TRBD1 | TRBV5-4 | TGTGCCAGCAGCTATCGACAGGGGCAGGGTGAAAAACTGTTTTTT | CASSYRQGQGEKLFF
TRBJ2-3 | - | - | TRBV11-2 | TGTGCCAGCAGCTTTGTGAATCAACGGACAGATACGCAGTATTTT | CASSFVNQRTDTQYF
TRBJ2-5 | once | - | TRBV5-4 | TGTGCCAGCAGCTTGTGGAGCGGACGTTCGGAGACCCAGTACTTC | CASSLWSGRSETQYF
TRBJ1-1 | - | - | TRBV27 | TGTGCCAGCAGTTTATCCACAGTCCCCGGCACTGAAGCTTTCTTT | CASSLSTVPGTEAFF
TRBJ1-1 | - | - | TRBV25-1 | TGTGCCAGCAGTGAATACGTGACAGGACAAGCTTTCTTT | CASSEYVTGQAFF
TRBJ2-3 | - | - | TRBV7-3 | TGTGCCAGCAGCTTAAAAGCCTTCCCAGATACGCAGTATTTT | CASSLKAFPDTQYF
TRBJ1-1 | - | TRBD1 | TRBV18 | TGTGCCAGCTCACCAACAGGGGGTGGTGAAGCTTTCTTT | CASSPTGGGEAFF
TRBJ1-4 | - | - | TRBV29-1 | TGCAGCGTTCACGTGGACATAAATGAAAAACTGTTTTTT | CSVHVDINEKLFF
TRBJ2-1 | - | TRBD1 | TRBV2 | TGTGCCAGCAGTGTTAAACAGGGGGATGATGAGCAGTTCTTC | CASSVKQGDDEQFF
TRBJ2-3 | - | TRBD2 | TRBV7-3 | TGTGCCAGCAGCTCAGGACTAGCGGGGAACAACCGAGATACGCAGTATTTT | CASSSGLAGNNRDTQYF
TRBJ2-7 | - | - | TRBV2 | TGTGCATTGGGACGGGGGGCGAGCGAGCAGTACTTC | CALGRGASEQYF
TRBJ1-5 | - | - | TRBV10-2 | TGCGCCAGCGGGGAGGAGAGAAATCAGCCCCAGCATTTT | CASGEERNQPQHF
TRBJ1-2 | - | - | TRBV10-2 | TGCGCCAGCAGAGCGGGACTGACTAACTATGGCTACACCTTC | CASRAGLTNYGYTF
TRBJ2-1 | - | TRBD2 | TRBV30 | TGTGCCTGGAGTGTAGATGAACTAGCGGGGAGTAATGAGCAGTTCTTC | CAWSVDELAGSNEQFF
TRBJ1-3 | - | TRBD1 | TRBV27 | TGTGCCAGCAGTTCCTTTTGGGACAGGGCGAACTCTGGAAACACCATATATTTT | CASSSFWDRANSGNTIYF
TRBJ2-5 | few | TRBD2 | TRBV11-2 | TGTGCCAGCAGCGCCCAGACTAGCGGGGGTGGAGAGACCCAGTACTTC | CASSAQTSGGGETQYF
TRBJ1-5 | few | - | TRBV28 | TGTGCCAGCAAGGGACGGGGGGGGTGGGGCAATCAGCCCCAGCATTTT | CASKGRGGWGNQPQHF
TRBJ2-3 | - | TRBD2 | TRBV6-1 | TGTGCCAGCAGTGAAATGGGGGGGACAGATACGCAGTATTTT | CASSEMGGTDTQYF
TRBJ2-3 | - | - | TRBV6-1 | TGTGCCAGCAAGGGGTGGAGGGTCGAGGAGGATACGCAGTATTTT | CASKGWRVEEDTQYF
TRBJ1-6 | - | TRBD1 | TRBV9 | TGTGCCAGCAGCGTATTGGGACAGAATTCACCCCTCCACTTT | CASSVLGQNSPLHF
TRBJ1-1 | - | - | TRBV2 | TGTGCCAGCAGTGAATTAGGAGGGACCAGCACTGAAGCTTTCTTT | CASSELGGTSTEAFF
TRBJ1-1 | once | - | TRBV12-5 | TGTGCTAGTGGTGGCGGCCCCTTGAACACTGAAGCTTTCTTT | CASGGGPLNTEAFF
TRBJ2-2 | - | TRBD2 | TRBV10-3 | TGTGCCATCAGGCCTGGGGGGGGCACCGGGGAGCTGTTTTTT | CAIRPGGGTGELFF
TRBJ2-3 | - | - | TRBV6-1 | TGTGCCAGCAGTGAAGCGGCTAGCAGAGCAGATACGCAGTATTTT | CASSEAASRADTQYF
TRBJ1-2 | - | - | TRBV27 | TGTGCCAGCAGTTTCGGGGGGGACTATGGCTACACCTTC | CASSFGGDYGYTF
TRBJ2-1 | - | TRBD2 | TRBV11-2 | TGTGCCAGCTTAAGCGGGGGGGAGGGGAATGAGCAGTTCTTC | CASLSGGEGNEQFF
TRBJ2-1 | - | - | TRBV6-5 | TGTGCCAGCAGTTACCCTGGACAGAACAATGAGCAGTTCTTC | CASSYPGQNNEQFF